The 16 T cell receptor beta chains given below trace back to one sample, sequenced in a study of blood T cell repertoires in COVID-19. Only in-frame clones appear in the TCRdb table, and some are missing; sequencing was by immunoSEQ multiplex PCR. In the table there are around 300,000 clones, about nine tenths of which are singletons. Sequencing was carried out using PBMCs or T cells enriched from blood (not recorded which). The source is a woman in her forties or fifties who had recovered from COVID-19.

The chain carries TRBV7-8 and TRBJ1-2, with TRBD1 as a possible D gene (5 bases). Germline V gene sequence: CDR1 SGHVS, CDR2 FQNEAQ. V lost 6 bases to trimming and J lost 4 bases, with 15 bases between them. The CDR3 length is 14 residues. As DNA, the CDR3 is TGTGCCAGCAGTCAATATCAGGGTTTCTATGGCTACACCTTC. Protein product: CASSQYQGFYGYTF.

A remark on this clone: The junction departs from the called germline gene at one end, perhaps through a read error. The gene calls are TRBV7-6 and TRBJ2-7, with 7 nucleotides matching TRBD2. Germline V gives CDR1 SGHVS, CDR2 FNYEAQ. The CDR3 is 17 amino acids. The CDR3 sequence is CANSLAPRGRTPYEQYF. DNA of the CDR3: TGTGCCAACAGCTTAGCCCCCCGCGGGAGAACCCCCTACGAGCAGTACTTC.

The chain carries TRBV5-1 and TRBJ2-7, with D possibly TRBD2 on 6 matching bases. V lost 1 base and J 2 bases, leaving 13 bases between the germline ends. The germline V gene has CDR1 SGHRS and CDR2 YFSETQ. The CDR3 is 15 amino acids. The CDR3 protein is CASSLREARAYEQYF. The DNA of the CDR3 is TGCGCCAGCAGCTTGAGGGAGGCCAGAGCCTACGAGCAGTACTTC.

The CDR3 nucleotides read TGTGCCAGCAGTTTTCCGGGTGACAGGGAGCAGTTCTTC. This codes for CASSFPGDREQFF. The rearrangement uses TRBV27 and TRBJ2-1; weak D call: TRBD1 (6 bases). The CDR3 sequence is 13 residues long. V lost 3 bases to trimming and J lost 10 bases, with 13 bases between them. Germline CDR1 is MNHEY and CDR2 is SMNVEV (reference sequence).

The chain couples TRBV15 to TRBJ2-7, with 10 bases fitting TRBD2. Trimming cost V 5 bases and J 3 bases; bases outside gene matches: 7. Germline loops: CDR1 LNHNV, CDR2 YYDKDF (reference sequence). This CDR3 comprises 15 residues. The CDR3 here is CATSPGLADYYEQYF. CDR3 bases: TGTGCCACCAGCCCAGGACTAGCGGACTACTACGAGCAGTACTTC.

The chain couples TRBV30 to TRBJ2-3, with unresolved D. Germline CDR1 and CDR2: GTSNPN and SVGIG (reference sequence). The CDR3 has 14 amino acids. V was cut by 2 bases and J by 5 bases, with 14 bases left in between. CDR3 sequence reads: CAWSPGGSLDTQYF. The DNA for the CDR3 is TGTGCCTGGAGTCCCGGCGGTAGTTTAGATACGCAGTATTTT.

CDR3 sequence (DNA): TGCGCCAGCAGCTGGCAGACTAGCGAGTTCTCCGGGGAGCTGTTTTTT. Translated, it gives CASSWQTSEFSGELFF. The chain links TRBV5-1 to TRBJ2-2; 8 positions agree with TRBD2. Germline values: CDR1 SGHRS, CDR2 YFSETQ. The length of the CDR3 is 16 residues. V gave up 3 bases and J gave up 6 bases; unmatched junction bases: 10. The whole variable domain, filled in from reference TRBV5-1 and TRBJ2-2, reads KAGVTQTPRYLIKTRGQQVTLSCSPISGHRSVSWYQQTPGQGLQFLFEYFSETQRNKGNFPGRFSGRQFSNSRSEMNVSTLELGDSALYLCASSWQTSEFSGELFFGEGSRLTVL.

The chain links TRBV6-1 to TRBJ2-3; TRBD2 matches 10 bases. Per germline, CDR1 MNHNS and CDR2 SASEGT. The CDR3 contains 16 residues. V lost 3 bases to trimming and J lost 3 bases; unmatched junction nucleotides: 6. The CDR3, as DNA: TGTGCCAGCAGTGATCCTAGCGGGAGAGGGACAGATACGCAGTATTTT. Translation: CASSDPSGRGTDTQYF.

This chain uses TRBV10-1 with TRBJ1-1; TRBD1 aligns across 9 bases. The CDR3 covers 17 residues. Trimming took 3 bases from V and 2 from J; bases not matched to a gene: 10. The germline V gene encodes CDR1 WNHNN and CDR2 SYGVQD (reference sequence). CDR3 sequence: CASSDHRRDRANTEAFF. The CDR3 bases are TGCGCCAGCAGTGACCACCGTAGGGACAGGGCCAACACTGAAGCTTTCTTT.

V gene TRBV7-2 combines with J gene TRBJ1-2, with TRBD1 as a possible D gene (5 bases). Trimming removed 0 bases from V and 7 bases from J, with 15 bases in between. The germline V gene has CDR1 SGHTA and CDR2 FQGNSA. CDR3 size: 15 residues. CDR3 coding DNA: TGTGCCAGCAGCTTAGCCTCCGGCAGGGCCGGTGGCTACACCTTC. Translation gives CASSLASGRAGGYTF. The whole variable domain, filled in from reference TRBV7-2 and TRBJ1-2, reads GAGVSQSPSNKVTEKGKDVELRCDPISGHTALYWYRQSLGQGLEFLIYFQGNSAPDKSGLPSDRFSAERTGGSVSTLTIQRTQQEDSAVYLCASSLASGRAGGYTFGSGTRLTVV.

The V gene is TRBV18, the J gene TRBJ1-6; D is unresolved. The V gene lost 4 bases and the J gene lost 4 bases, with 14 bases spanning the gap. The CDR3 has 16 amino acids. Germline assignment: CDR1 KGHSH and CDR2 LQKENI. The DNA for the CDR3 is TGTGCCAGCTCACTCTCGGACCCGGGGTATAATTCACCCCTCCACTTT. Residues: CASSLSDPGYNSPLHF.

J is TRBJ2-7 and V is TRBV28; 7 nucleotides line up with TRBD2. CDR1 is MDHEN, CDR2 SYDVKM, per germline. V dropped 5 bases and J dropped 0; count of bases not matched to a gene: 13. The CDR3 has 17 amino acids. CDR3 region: CASSPPNVGGNSYEQYF. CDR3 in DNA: TGTGCCAGCAGTCCTCCGAATGTGGGGGGGAACTCCTACGAGCAGTACTTC.

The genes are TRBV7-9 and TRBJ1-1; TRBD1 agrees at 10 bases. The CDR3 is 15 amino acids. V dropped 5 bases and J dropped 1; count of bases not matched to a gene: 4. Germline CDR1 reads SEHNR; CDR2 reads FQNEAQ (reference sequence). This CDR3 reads CASSLGQGWNTEAFF. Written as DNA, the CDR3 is TGTGCCAGCAGCCTGGGACAGGGGTGGAACACTGAAGCTTTCTTT.

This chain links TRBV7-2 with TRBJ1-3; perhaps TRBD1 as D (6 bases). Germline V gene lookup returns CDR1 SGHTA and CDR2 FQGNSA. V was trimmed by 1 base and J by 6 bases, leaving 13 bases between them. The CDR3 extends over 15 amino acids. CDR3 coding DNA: TGTGCCAGCAGCTTAGGGGCGGGGGCAGAAAACACCATATATTTT. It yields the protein CASSLGAGAENTIYF.

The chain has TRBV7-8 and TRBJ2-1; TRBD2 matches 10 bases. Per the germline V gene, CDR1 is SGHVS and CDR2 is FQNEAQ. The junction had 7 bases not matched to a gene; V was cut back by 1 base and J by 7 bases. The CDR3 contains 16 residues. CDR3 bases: TGTGCCAGCAGCTTAGGGCTAGCGGGAGCAGGGAATGAGCAGTTCTTC. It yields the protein CASSLGLAGAGNEQFF.

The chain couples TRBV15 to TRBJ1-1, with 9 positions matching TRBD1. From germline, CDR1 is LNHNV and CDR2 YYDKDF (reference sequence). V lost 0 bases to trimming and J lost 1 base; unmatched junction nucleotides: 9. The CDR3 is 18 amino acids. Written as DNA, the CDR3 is TGTGCCACCAGCAGAGATCCAGACAGGGGGGAGGGGAACACTGAAGCTTTCTTT. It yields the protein CATSRDPDRGEGNTEAFF. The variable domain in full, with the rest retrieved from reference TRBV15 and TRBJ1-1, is DAMVIQNPRYQVTQFGKPVTLSCSQTLNHNVMYWYQQKSSQAPKLLFHYYDKDFNNEADTPDNFQSRRPNTSFCFLDIRSPGLGDTAMYLCATSRDPDRGEGNTEAFFGQGTRLTVV.